This is a list of T cell receptor beta chains from one sample in a study of blood T cell repertoires in COVID-19. Repertoires were generated with immunoSEQ multiplex PCR, while TCRdb's copy carries only in-frame clones and drops some. The data hold about 280,000 clones, with around 85% observed a single time. The sequenced sample was PBMCs or T cells enriched from blood (not recorded which). These receptors were obtained from a woman aged 50 to 60 who had recovered from COVID-19. CDR3s leave out the opening cysteine and the closing phenylalanine or tryptophan. Fields, in order: V gene, CDR3 protein.

TRBV7-8,ASSFSTGLNEQY
TRBV29-1,SVEDPPRREQY
TRBV7-3,ASSLIGRGPYNEQF
TRBV7-8,ASSLAWASTDTQY
TRBV7-8,ASSFTSGRKRDTQY
TRBV5-1,ASSLAGRGNTIY
TRBV4-2,ASSRALAADTQY
TRBV29-1,SATGASSGNTIY
TRBV5-1,ASSFGGSRVNYEQY
TRBV15,ATSRDYTENTEAF
TRBV5-1,ASSAGARGVDGYT
TRBV20-1,SASRPRRANEKLF
TRBV3-1/TRBV3-2,ASSRAGLSSTDTQY
TRBV9,ASSVAEGRSTEAF
TRBV18,ASSLSTGTNEKLF
TRBV27,ASSGTGTMNSPLH
TRBV7-9,AGDRAGNTEAF
TRBV7-8,ASSFRGYEQF
TRBV2,ANLQGRSQY
TRBV5-5,ASSLRETYTEAF
TRBV5-4,ASSLDSDTQY
TRBV5-1,ASSLVGSLDEQY
TRBV11-2,ASSYRLQGWGGYT
TRBV3-1/TRBV3-2,ASSQWGQGAGNTIY
TRBV14,ASSQGLLAGGQDTQY
TRBV19,ASSIAGTSVANEQY
TRBV5-5,ASSRPGGNQPQH
TRBV5-4,ASISASGDPVYNEQF
TRBV19,ASSIAREPQH
TRBV12-3/TRBV12-4,ASGFIT
TRBV5-1,ASSRQSGQETQY
TRBV2,ASTMDRGSGQPQH
TRBV6-5,ASTRGSEAF
TRBV7-8,ASSLNVWQGAEEQY
TRBV6-2/TRBV6-3,ASSYRIRYSNQPQH